The 30 T cell receptor beta chains below were found in one sample sequenced in a study of T cells after yellow fever vaccination (dated 2019 in TCRdb). In the paper's terms, the treatment or condition label means: live attenuated yellow fever vaccine strain. Library method: 5' RACE. TCRdb lists the instrument as Illumina HiSeq 2500. The public sequencing data were trimmed at Q25 with fastp and processed into clonotypes with MiXCR by TCRdb, which kept only in-frame beta chains. Each entry merges the rows of one CDR3 protein and shows their most common DNA and genes. The sample data list approximately 85,000 distinct CDR3 sequences, and 10% to 15% of these were observed just once. Around 23% of the sample is held by the ten biggest clonotypes. The specimen comprised CD8+ T cells not binding an NS4B(214-222) dextramer, sorted from PBMCs, sampled approximately 20 days after the first yellow fever vaccination. In the paper's terms, the cell subset or site label means: NS4B epitope dextramer-negative CD8 T cells. These receptors all stem from a man between 18 and 35 years old who received the YFV17D yellow fever vaccine.

This clonotype has just a few counts. The gene calls are TRBV14 and TRBJ2-5; D may be TRBD2 (5 bases). CDR3 length: 17 amino acids. V lost 2 bases to trimming and J lost 5 bases, with 21 bases between them. CDR1 and CDR2 from the germline V gene are SGHDN and FVKESK. As DNA, the CDR3 is TGTGCCAGCAGCCAAATTGATCAAGGTCACAGAGGGGAGACCCAGTACTTC. It is translated as CASSQIDQGHRGETQYF.

This clonotype turned up a few times. The chain employs TRBV4-1 and TRBJ1-5; D possibly corresponds to TRBD1 (5 bases). The CDR3 covers 15 residues. Trimming left V 2 bases short and J 0 bases short, with 8 bases between. In germline, CDR1 is MGHRA, CDR2 YSYEKL. The CDR3 sequence is CASSQRQISNQPQHF. CDR3 DNA: TGCGCCAGCAGCCAAAGACAGATTAGCAATCAGCCCCAGCATTTT.

This chain joins TRBV9 and TRBJ2-7, with 7 bases that match TRBD1. CDR1 SGDLS and CDR2 YYNGEE come from the germline V gene. The ends lost 3 bases at V and 6 bases at J; junction bases unmatched: 15. The CDR3 consists of 16 residues. The CDR3 loop is CASSGSRGNALAEQYF. The DNA for the CDR3 is TGTGCCAGCAGCGGTAGCAGGGGGAACGCCCTAGCCGAGCAGTACTTC.

The chain joins TRBV7-2 to TRBJ2-3; a possible D gene is TRBD2 (6 bases). CDR1 and CDR2 (germline): SGHTA, FQGNSA. The V end lost 8 bases, the J end lost 8 bases, and 17 bases lay between the germline ends. This CDR3 comprises 13 residues. CDR3 sequence reads: CASAPFGGGTQYF. The CDR3 DNA reads as TGTGCCAGCGCTCCGTTTGGGGGAGGTACGCAGTATTTT.

The chain recombines TRBV5-1 with TRBJ1-6; the match to TRBD1 covers 9 bases. The CDR3 extends over 13 amino acids. Germline loops: CDR1 SGHRS, CDR2 YFSETQ. Germline trimming cut 7 bases from V and 9 bases from J; bases unmatched to any gene: 5. CDR3 bases: TGCGCCAGCCGTCAGACAGGGGGTTCACCCCTCCACTTT. This codes for CASRQTGGSPLHF.

The chain couples TRBV2 to TRBJ2-7; no reliable D call. The germline V gene has CDR1 SNHLY and CDR2 FYNNEI. The CDR3 has 14 residues. Trimming took off 0 bases at V and 3 bases at J, with 9 bases between the two ends. This chain's CDR3 is CASSEALMGYEQYF. CDR3 nucleotide sequence: TGTGCCAGCAGTGAAGCGCTTATGGGCTACGAGCAGTACTTC.

The chain carries TRBV28 and TRBJ1-1, with TRBD1 matching 7 bases. The germline CDR1 and CDR2 sequences are MDHEN and SYDVKM. The length of the CDR3 is 14 residues. V shed 2 bases and J 5 bases; nucleotides not matched to a gene: 5. CDR3 coding DNA: TGTGCCAGCAGTTTAGCCAGGGGGTGGACTGAAGCTTTCTTT. Encoded protein: CASSLARGWTEAFF.

J is TRBJ1-6 and V is TRBV6-2 or TRBV6-3, with D unclear. This CDR3 comprises 14 residues. The V end lost 0 bases, the J end lost 9 bases, and 9 bases lay between the germline ends. Germline values: CDR1 MNHEY, CDR2 SVGEGT. The CDR3 sequence is CASSYSISGSPLHF. CDR3 DNA: TGTGCCAGCAGTTACTCGATATCGGGTTCACCCCTCCACTTT.

The chain recombines TRBV5-6 with TRBJ2-1; 11 nucleotides align to TRBD2. CDR1 is SGHDT, CDR2 YYEEEE, per germline. V lost 1 base to trimming and J lost 4 bases; unmatched junction nucleotides: 1. There are 15 residues in the CDR3. The CDR3 protein is CASSLIAGGYNEQFF. CDR3 in DNA: TGTGCCAGCAGCTTGATAGCGGGGGGGTACAATGAGCAGTTCTTC.

This clonotype has ten or more counts. The chain couples TRBV29-1 to TRBJ1-2; TRBD1 matches 8 bases. Germline lookup yields CDR1 SQVTM and CDR2 ANQGSEA. The length of the CDR3 is 13 residues. Trimming took 7 bases from V and 6 from J; bases not matched to a gene: 10. DNA for the CDR3: TGCAGCGCCCAGGACAGGGTGGTTGATGGCTACACCTTC. It codes for CSAQDRVVDGYTF.

The rearrangement uses TRBV12-3 or TRBV12-4 and TRBJ1-2; D unclear. This CDR3 spans 12 amino acids. Trimming removed 4 bases from V and 0 bases from J, with 3 bases in between. The CDR3 sequence: CASSSPNYGYTF. In DNA, the CDR3 is TGTGCCAGCAGTTCGCCTAACTATGGCTACACCTTC.

This clonotype appeared a few times. This chain connects TRBV28 to TRBJ2-6, with 11 bases lining up with TRBD2. This CDR3 is built from 22 residues. CDR1 and CDR2 from the germline V gene are MDHEN and SYDVKM. With V trimmed by 1 base and J by 3 bases, 17 bases remained unmatched. DNA for the CDR3: TGTGCCAGCAGTTTATCAATTGGTACAATAGCGGGGGGGCGAGGTGGGGCCAACGTCCTGACTTTC. The encoded protein is CASSLSIGTIAGGRGGANVLTF.

The chain carries TRBV7-6 and TRBJ1-2, with D maybe TRBD1 (5 bases). CDR1 and CDR2 from the germline V gene are SGHVS and FNYEAQ. V was trimmed by 5 bases and J by 3 bases, leaving 16 bases between them. This CDR3 has 15 amino acids. CDR3 residues: CASSQLGGTDYGYTF. In DNA, the CDR3 is TGTGCCAGCAGCCAGCTCGGGGGAACTGACTATGGCTACACCTTC.

The chain combines TRBV20-1 with TRBJ1-1, with D possibly TRBD1 on 5 matching bases. CDR1 is DFQATT, CDR2 SNEGSKA, per germline (reference sequence). The CDR3 is made up of 15 amino acids. V shed 0 bases and J shed 4 bases, with 15 bases lying between them. The CDR3, as DNA: TGCAGTGCTAGAGATCCGGGAGGGGTGACCACTGAAGCTTTCTTT. Amino acids: CSARDPGGVTTEAFF.

The table lists this clonotype with a few counts. The chain has TRBV29-1 and TRBJ2-1; 8 bases align to TRBD2. The J segment lost 7 bases and the V segment lost 2 bases, leaving 13 bases of the junction unmatched. The CDR3 loop spans 16 amino acids. Germline V gives CDR1 SQVTM, CDR2 ANQGSEA. CDR3 sequence: CSVELAGISLGNEQFF. The CDR3 DNA reads as TGCAGCGTTGAATTAGCGGGGATTTCTCTGGGGAATGAGCAGTTCTTC.

This clonotype showed up many times. The chain combines TRBV29-1 with TRBJ2-5; no firm D call. This CDR3 is built from 10 residues. Germline V gene lookup returns CDR1 SQVTM and CDR2 ANQGSEA. Between the trimmed V and J ends, which lost 3 bases and 5 bases, there was a span of 4 bases. This chain's CDR3 is CSVDRETQYF. The CDR3 DNA is TGCAGCGTTGACCGGGAGACCCAGTACTTC.

This clonotype was counted at least ten times. This chain links TRBV18 with TRBJ1-2; the D gene is possibly TRBD1 (5 bases). Trimming took off 6 bases at V and 8 bases at J, with 19 bases between the two ends. CDR1 is KGHSH and CDR2 is LQKENI in the germline V gene. The length of the CDR3 is 14 residues. CDR3 loop: CASSPGTDFRGYTF. The CDR3 nucleotides are TGTGCCAGCTCCCCAGGGACGGATTTTAGGGGCTACACCTTC. The full variable domain, rest sourced from reference TRBV18 and TRBJ1-2, is NAGVMQNPRHLVRRRGQEARLRCSPMKGHSHVYWYRQLPEEGLKFMVYLQKENIIDESGMPKERFSAEFPKEGPSILRIQQVVRGDSAAYFCASSPGTDFRGYTFGSGTRLTVV.

The V call is TRBV24-1, the J call TRBJ2-7; possible D gene TRBD1, 5 bases. Germline V gene sequence: CDR1 KGHDR, CDR2 SFDVKD. Trimming removed 6 bases at V and 2 bases at J, with 13 bases between. CDR3 length equals 14 residues. This CDR3 reads CATSSEQAPYEQYF. The CDR3 region has the DNA TGTGCCACCAGTTCTGAACAGGCTCCCTACGAGCAGTACTTC.

Only a few counts were recorded for this clonotype. The rearrangement links TRBV14 to TRBJ1-6; D uncertain. CDR1 is SGHDN and CDR2 is FVKESK in the germline V gene. The CDR3 length is 13 residues. V lost 4 bases and J lost 7, with 8 bases in between. CDR3 region: CASSPFRNSPLHF. DNA of the CDR3: TGTGCCAGCAGCCCATTTAGGAATTCACCCCTCCACTTT.

This clonotype was seen more than once but under ten times. The rearrangement joins TRBV7-9 to TRBJ1-1; D ambiguous. Germline CDR1 is SEHNR and CDR2 is FQNEAQ (reference sequence). The CDR3 has 13 residues. Trimming removed 5 bases at V and 1 base at J, with 8 bases between. In DNA, the CDR3 is TGTGCCAGCAGCGCCAAGGGGAACACTGAAGCTTTCTTT. Translating it yields CASSAKGNTEAFF.

At least ten counts were recorded for this clonotype. This chain connects TRBV10-3 to TRBJ2-1; 8 nucleotides agree with TRBD2. Trimming removed 3 bases from V and 0 bases from J; junction bases left unmatched: 7. The CDR3 length is 17 residues. Germline CDR1 ENHRY, CDR2 SYGVKD. CDR3 sequence: CAISDGTSGSSYNEQFF. The CDR3 DNA is TGTGCCATCAGTGATGGGACTAGTGGTAGCTCCTACAATGAGCAGTTCTTC.

Notes on this clonotype: Its ends do not fully match the called genes, so a read error is possible. This rearrangement joins TRBV27 to TRBJ1-6; D gene unclear. Germline CDR1 and CDR2: MNHEY and SMNVEV (reference sequence). CDR3 length: 15 residues. The CDR3 DNA follows: TGTGCCAGCAGCAAACCCACCTCCTATAATTCACCGCTCCACTTT. Protein: CASSKPTSYNSPLHF.

This clonotype was observed a few times. V usage is TRBV7-8 and J usage is TRBJ2-2, with D tentatively TRBD2 (6 bases). The CDR3 consists of 15 residues. Germline values: CDR1 SGHVS, CDR2 FQNEAQ. Trimming stripped 8 bases from V and 0 bases from J, with 13 bases between. The CDR3 reads CASGLGTANTGELFF. The CDR3 DNA reads as TGTGCCAGCGGCCTCGGGACTGCGAACACCGGGGAGCTGTTTTTT.

In its sample, this clonotype was seen a few times. CDR3 nucleotide sequence: TGCAGCGTTGCACAATCCGACAGGGCCGAGCAGTACTTC. This codes for CSVAQSDRAEQYF. The J gene is TRBJ2-7, the V gene TRBV29-1; 7 bases line up with TRBD1. Germline V gene sequence: CDR1 SQVTM, CDR2 ANQGSEA. CDR3 length: 13 residues. Trimming at V came to 4 bases and at J to 6 bases, leaving 9 bases not matched to a gene.

J is TRBJ2-2 and V is TRBV7-9, with 7 nucleotides matching TRBD1. The trim removed 5 bases at V and 2 bases at J, leaving 5 bases unmatched. Germline-derived CDR1 and CDR2 are SEHNR and FQNEAQ (reference sequence). There are 15 residues in the CDR3. The CDR3 nucleotides are TGTGCCAGCAGCCAACAGGGGTTTAACACCGGGGAGCTGTTTTTT. It is translated as CASSQQGFNTGELFF.

This clonotype was seen more than once but under ten times. This chain joins TRBV7-2 and TRBJ1-5; TRBD1 is a possible D gene (6 bases). V lost 6 bases and J 7 bases, leaving 19 bases between the germline ends. CDR1 is SGHTA and CDR2 is FQGNSA in the germline V gene. This CDR3 is 15 amino acids long. CDR3 DNA: TGTGCCAGCAGGGCAGGGGCGATGTGGTCACAGCCCCAGCATTTT. Translating gives CASRAGAMWSQPQHF.

This clonotype was recorded at least ten times. J is TRBJ2-1 and V is TRBV6-1; TRBD2 matches at 10 bases. The germline V gene has CDR1 MNHNS and CDR2 SASEGT. J lost 0 bases, V lost 7 bases, and 3 bases had no gene match. This CDR3 has 15 amino acids. The CDR3 spells CASNPSGGSYNEQFF. The CDR3 DNA is TGTGCCAGCAACCCTAGCGGGGGCTCCTACAATGAGCAGTTCTTC.

The V call is TRBV5-1, the J call TRBJ1-2; D not certain. Germline CDR1 reads SGHRS; CDR2 reads YFSETQ. The CDR3 runs 14 residues. The V gene lost 2 bases and the J gene lost 2 bases, with 10 bases spanning the gap. CDR3 DNA sequence: TGCGCCAGCAGCTTAACCGGCCCCAACTATGGCTACACCTTC. Residues: CASSLTGPNYGYTF.

The rearrangement joins TRBV20-1 to TRBJ1-1; a possible D gene is TRBD1 (6 bases). The CDR3 loop spans 13 amino acids. The germline V gene has CDR1 DFQATT and CDR2 SNEGSKA (reference sequence). V dropped 1 base and J dropped 11 bases, with 17 bases sitting between them. CDR3 coding DNA: TGCAGTGCTAGAGGTGTGGGGGGGCGGGTTGCTTTCTTT. This translates into CSARGVGGRVAFF.

This clonotype was seen a handful of times. V usage is TRBV7-9 and J usage is TRBJ2-7; 7 positions agree with TRBD2. Germline V gives CDR1 SEHNR, CDR2 FQNEAQ (reference sequence). Trimming removed 4 bases from V and 5 bases from J; junction bases left unmatched: 11. The CDR3 runs to 15 residues. The CDR3 DNA sequence: TGTGCCAGCAGCTCCAAGAGAGCGGGGCACGACGAGCAGTACTTC. Its protein is CASSSKRAGHDEQYF.